This TCR beta chain was retrieved from a study of blood T cells in healthy people across ages. Using a J-beta primer mix together with a sample-barcoded 5' primer, a second PCR was run for roughly 7 to 12 cycles. Each CDR3 protein is one row after TCRdb ran MiXCR on the 5' RACE reads. The data show approximately 800,000 distinct CDR3 sequences, approximately 59% seen once. V was clipped by 4 bases and J by 2 bases; unmatched bases: 4. This CDR3 comprises 14 residues. Germline CDR1 is LNHNV and CDR2 is YYDKDF (reference sequence). Every donor provided around 9.3 milliliters of peripheral blood. This clonotype was sampled from a man between 25 and 39 years old in good health. The chain has TRBV15 and TRBJ1-2, with 7 bases matching TRBD1. Sequenced material: blood. The CDR3 is CATSTTDRNYGYTF. The DNA of the CDR3 is TGTGCCACCAGCACCACGGACAGGAACTATGGCTACACCTTC.